The present T cell receptor beta chain was sequenced within a study of identical twins. CDR3 length: 18 residues. V lost 5 bases, J lost 0 bases, and 21 bases lay in between. The germline CDR1 and CDR2 sequences are ENHRY and SYGVKD. As concerns this clonotype: Its specificity is not known.

TCRdb redid the calling of the 5' RACE reads with MiXCR, one entry per CDR3 protein. The repertoire holds around 240,000 distinct CDR3 sequences, with roughly 7% as singletons. Regarding the study as a whole: Among beta out-of-frame sequences, excess sharing between twins appeared weaker.

This same sample was also taken into another study, of yellow fever vaccine responses in identical twins. That paper adds: Twins' T cell vaccine responses reportedly looked partly convergent, partly personalized.

This clonotype originated in a woman between 18 and 29 years old in good health. V usage is TRBV10-3 and J usage is TRBJ2-3; possible D gene TRBD1, 5 bases. The source material was memory (CD45RO+) T cells sorted from blood. The CDR3 region is CAISRTRAQKSSTDTQYF. CDR3 in DNA: TGTGCCATCAGTAGGACAAGGGCCCAAAAATCTAGCACAGATACGCAGTATTTT.